This record concerns one T cell receptor (beta chain) sequence. This clonotype was observed at least ten times. Its antigen is still unknown. No base-level quality is on record; no much larger clone is a single base apart. The sample is drawn from a study of T cells in Graves' hyperthyroidism and ophthalmopathy (dated by TCRdb to between 2018 and 2020). Regarding the research as a whole: Peripheral blood samples were taken at the time of initial diagnosis, prior to any treatment. To identify distinguishing TCR V-J signatures, a discovery cohort of some 100 patients was used, comprising 40 to 45 with Graves' ophthalmopathy and 57 with stable Graves' hyperthyroidism. An independent validation cohort of under 20 hyperthyroidism patients and approximately 17 patients who later progressed to ophthalmopathy tested prospective prediction of ophthalmopathy. The 75 to 100 discovery patients were randomly divided into training and test sets at a 7:3 ratio. Thyroid tissue and blood T-cell repertoires from about six Graves' hyperthyroidism patients were also compared in the study. Once sampling was done, hyperthyroidism patients were given methimazole at a starting dose of 30 mg daily, whereas ophthalmopathy patients were given high-dose intravenous methylprednisolone. The paper reports TCR Vbeta CDR3 sequencing of some 140 peripheral blood samples: under 45 ophthalmopathy, some 80 hyperthyroidism and around 17 progressor patients. What the authors observed across the whole study: In validation, progression to ophthalmopathy was predicted by the model with around 71% sensitivity and approximately 78% specificity, a median of about 6.8 months before onset. Sample size was not statistically predetermined, and investigators were not blinded to group allocation. A model built on a 13 V-J signature distinguished ophthalmopathy from stable hyperthyroidism, reaching around 87% sensitivity and 81.08% specificity in cross-validation and 80%/75% in testing. Blood samples also contained most of the expanded thyroid clonotypes (frequency above 0.001), which suggests that blood repertoires may reflect thyroid immune responses.

Stable Graves' hyperthyroidism was defined as the absence of progression to ophthalmopathy over 18 months of follow-up. Hyperthyroidism patients were aged 18 to 65 years and newly diagnosed, with disease duration of less than 2 months. Exclusion was applied to patients with uncontrolled infections, other autoimmune diseases, pregnancy or lactation. Diagnoses relied on clinical symptoms, serum thyroxine and TRAb, thyroid ultrasound and orbital computed tomography. PBMCs were isolated from 8 to 10 ml of fresh peripheral blood by Ficoll-Paque density gradient centrifugation. Total RNA was extracted using Trizol reagent, and RNA quality was assessed on an Agilent 2100 Bioanalyzer. Unmatched junction bases come to 7, with V trimmed by 4 bases and J by 6 bases. CDR1 ENHRY and CDR2 SYGVKD were looked up in the germline V gene. The CDR3 runs 15 residues from the cysteine to the phenylalanine. The DNA shown is the 45-base CDR3, in frame from base 1.

The TCR beta CDR3 regions were amplified from RNA transcripts. For the first round of RT-PCR on the TCR CDR3, the HTBI primer set was used together with the Qiagen OneStep RT-PCR kit. Libraries were constructed in a second round of multiplex PCR, after which size selection and purification were performed. Paired-end sequencing of the libraries was performed with 100 bp reads on an Illumina HiSeq2000. The authors' analysis ran thus. SOAPnuke was used to process the raw data, removing reads that contained adapters or uncalled bases, had a mean Phred below 15, or lacked an exact match to the constant primer or identifier. COPE v1.2.5 was used to merge high-quality paired reads, and clonotypes were defined as unique nucleotide sequences. MiTCR v1.1 was used to align the clonotypes against IMGT TRBV, TRBD and TRBJ reference segments. Analysis was restricted to V-J combinations with a frequency above 0.0001, which covered roughly 99% of repertoires. The TCS score was defined as F50 (clonal expansion) divided by E x V (chaos), with BLOSUM62-based TCRdist calculated between CDR3 peptides within each V-J. Welch's t-statistics and random forest reduced around 510 V-J features to 13, which were used in a naive Bayes classifier (R e1071). Using fastp at Q25 and MiXCR, TCRdb reprocessed the public reads and kept productive beta chains. Rows with one shared CDR3 protein collapse into an entry with the most common genes and DNA. In this record, the V and J calls reflect TCRdb's handling and not the investigators' own analysis. A total of about 480,000 distinct CDR3 sequences appear in this sample, approximately 15% of them only once. The top ten clonotypes cover less than 20% of the sample.

The rearranged chain carries TRBV10-3 and TRBJ2-1; a stretch of 9 junction bases matches TRBD2. The origin of this receptor is a woman aged 18-29 years with Graves' hyperthyroidism. Sequencing input: blood. The DNA is as follows: TGTGCCATCAGTGTAGCGGGAGCCTTAGGCAATGAGCAGTTCTTC. It encodes CAISVAGALGNEQFF.